This T cell receptor beta chain appears in the sequencing data of a study of blood T cells in healthy people across ages. Study context: Template switching retrieved approximately one barcoded beta molecule for each two T cells.

Primers used in a second PCR of roughly 6 to 12 cycles were a sample-barcoded 5' primer and a J-beta primer mix. TCRdb ran MiXCR on the 5' RACE reads and lists one entry per CDR3 protein. The sample lists more than 650,000 distinct CDR3 sequences, roughly 24% occurring once. This CDR3 is built from 14 residues. Germline values: CDR1 MNHEY, CDR2 SVGAGI. Extracted total RNA amounted to at least 5.5 micrograms for each sample. In addition, the sample was reused for a study of T cells of mothers and their children. That work states: Sequencing revealed no T cell clones that were persistent and microchimeric.

The chain links TRBV6-5 to TRBJ2-5; D gene unclear. The DNA end is a closer match to TRBJ2-1, so the J assignment may be wrong. Sequencing was performed on blood. The sequence derives from a boy aged 5 to 17 in good health. The CDR3: CASSYVAGAIVQFF. The CDR3 DNA sequence: TGTGCCAGCAGTTACGTAGCAGGCGCAATCGTGCAGTTCTTC.